This T cell receptor beta chain was retrieved from a study of cytomegalovirus exposure and HLA in healthy donors (dated by TCRdb to 2015 to 2018). Background on the whole study: According to an earlier analysis of a few hundred of the donors, 150 million to 200 million T cells yielded roughly 110 million unique TCR beta sequences and approximately 280 Gb of sequence data. Among the 398 genotyped donors, about 83% belonged to the genetic ancestry cluster associated with self-reported Caucasian donors. Alongside the repertoire data, information on donor age, sex, ethnicity and CMV serostatus was compiled. An earlier analysis of approximately 640 of the donors applied high-throughput TCR beta sequencing to assess whether each TCR beta V gene segment acted as functional or pseudogenic. Among about 400 genotyped donors of the cohort, an average of approximately 220,000 unique TCR beta nucleotide sequences was sequenced per donor, of which roughly 17% were non-productive. The study aimed to test whether cataloging public T cell receptors could reveal signatures of past pathogen exposure. Using immunosequencing, the study profiled T cell repertoires from 640 or so subjects and related those repertoires to cytomegalovirus serostatus. The later analysis used no new phenotypic data to find candidate immune exposures, relying instead on TCR beta sequences and their occurrence across donors. A later analysis re-examined previously published TCR beta repertoires from just over 650 donors and added high-resolution HLA genotyping to investigate patterns of TCR occurrence. HLA typing covered class I and class II loci at four-digit resolution. Several DR-DQ haplotypes were treated as single units for association and clustering because of strong linkage in the cohort. Along with the approximately 600-subject first cohort, a separate validation cohort of over 90 different subjects was used. All discovery cohort repertoires had been generated on a single sequencing platform. High-throughput TCR immunosequencing, statistical association of individual TCRs with disease status, and machine learning were combined to predict cytomegalovirus infection status. The number of typed donors differed by locus: about 620-640 for A, B, C, DRB1 and DQB1; 500 to 550 for DQA1; fewer than 610 for DPA1; and some 450 for DPB1. Genome-wide SNP genotypes for about 65% of the 666 donors were used in a later genetic analysis, which treated that subset as a discovery cohort. Roughly 290 gigabases of sequencing data and 91 million or so unique TCR sequences made up an early release that covered approximately 620 HLA-typed donors.

Points the paper makes about the study in general: It was suggested by the authors that the approach could potentially be generalized to other disease states and immunological phenotypes. Several of the top co-occurrence clusters appeared to be linked to parvovirus B19, influenza, CMV and Epstein-Barr virus, according to a later analysis. HLA typing was unavailable for some donors at each locus, so association tests used only the typed subset. Compared with the roughly 670-donor mean, donors in an Asian-associated ancestry cluster had fewer N-insertions in productive TCRs, according to a later genetic analysis. In vitro tests confirmed that three of the cytomegalovirus-associated TCR beta chains recognize cytomegalovirus antigens. A cluster of highly shared sequence variants was judged likely to be a technical artifact of the sequencing pipeline. While some public TCRs were present in many individuals, most TCR sequences turned up only very rarely across donors. Compared with equally common non-associated chains, HLA-associated TCR beta chains in a later analysis were more clonally expanded and had lower generation probabilities. The study listed approximately 150 TCR beta chains as associated with cytomegalovirus. In an earlier analysis of around 600 of the donors, most TCR beta V segments were observed in productive rearrangements about 90% or about 30% of the time, broadly matching IMGT annotations. An association between a missense DCLRE1C variant and V-gene and J-gene trimming of TCR beta chains was found in a later genetic analysis and replicated in an independent cohort. Specific HLA alleles were associated with 15,000 to 20,000 TCR beta sequences at a false discovery rate of 0.05 in a later analysis. Sequencing depth was assumed to be roughly uniform across donors in the presence/absence analyses, though that assumption may not hold. Immune exposure information for the cohort was limited to CMV serostatus. The cohort was sequenced for TCR beta chains only, and without alpha or paired-chain data the features that could be detected were limited. The 87-base-pair reads could not distinguish some IMGT-functional V segments, including TRBV6-2 and TRBV6-3, so those segments were excluded. Cytomegalovirus status was reported to be diagnosed by the classifier with high specificity and sensitivity in both the original and validation cohorts. A further reported finding was that TCR beta sequences accurately predicted the HLA-A and HLA-B alleles for most subjects in the first cohort. In a later analysis, most CMV-associated TCR beta chains were found to appear HLA-restricted, with HLA associations seemingly driven largely by CMV exposure. In a later analysis, the rate of TCR association differed among HLA loci, with DRB1 alleles having the most associated TCRs and HLA-C alleles having the fewest. Around 16 rarely observed V segments, including chromosome 9 orphons, were excluded from the earlier analysis of several hundred of the donors because counts were too low. Correlated functional status among segregating V segments might reflect linkage disequilibrium, but an unknown experimental factor could not be ruled out. Strong co-occurrence of HLA alleles, especially DR and DQ, made assigning TCR associations to individual alleles difficult.

The cohort comprised some 680 healthy bone marrow donors. At the time of sampling, all cohort members were nominally healthy, though unrecorded immune exposures were likely present. The donor tested CMV seropositive and was one of the 289 seropositive cohort members. Every donor gave a peripheral blood sample, and the peripheral blood mononuclear cells from that sample were used for TCR beta sequencing. The Qiagen DNeasy Blood Extraction Kit was used to extract genomic DNA from the blood cell samples. Looking up the germline V gene yields CDR1 SGHRS and CDR2 YFSETQ. The CDR3 holds 15 amino acids from the cysteine to the phenylalanine. The sequence is cut down to CDR3 DNA, 45 bases in frame from base 1. The V end gives up 0 bases and the J end 5 bases, leaving 7 bases in the junction not matched to a gene. This clone was detected a few times. It lacks a known antigen. No much larger clonotype is one base removed from it; base qualities were not supplied.

Preparation of the library involved the immunoSEQ multiplex PCR assay. A mixture of 60 forward primers for TCR Vbeta segments and 13 reverse primers for TCR Jbeta segments was used in the multiplex PCR. A multiplex PCR assay on genomic DNA amplified the CDR3 region of rearranged TCR beta genes. The amplified TCR beta libraries were sequenced on the Illumina HiSeq System as 87-base-pair reads. Per the authors' processing: A later analysis counted 75 million to 100 million unique TCR beta chains across the roughly 700 repertoires, and some 11 million of these chains were shared by at least two donors. To remove PCR and sequencing errors, raw reads were error-corrected and collapsed into unique sequences using a nearest-neighbor algorithm that merged closely related sequences. CDR3 sequences were aligned to IMGT reference sequences to assign V, D and J gene segments. For a sequence to be retained, a match of at least six nucleotides to both a V gene segment and a J gene segment was required. A rearrangement was called productive if the CDR3 had no stop codons and remained in frame with V and J, and every other rearrangement was called non-productive. CDR3 was defined according to IMGT convention as the region running from the second conserved V-encoded cysteine to the conserved J-encoded phenylalanine. In an earlier analysis of around 600 of the donors, sequences lacking an unambiguous match to a single V gene segment were excluded. In an earlier analysis of some 590 of the donors, a V segment was called functional when productive rearrangements were above 56.7%, and segregating when the standard deviation between donors exceeded 5%. A statistical classification framework was built for diagnosing cytomegalovirus status from the catalog of TCR beta chain sequences. V and J gene assignment, in a later analysis, came from comparing TCR nucleotide sequences with IMGT/GENE-DB human TR gene sequences. Using the TCRdist pipeline, a later analysis assigned CDR3 sequences along with most-parsimonious VDJ recombination scenarios. A later analysis defined each TCR beta chain by its CDR3 amino acid sequence plus V-gene family, and excluded reads lacking a unique V-gene family. To address suspected cross-contamination and a sequencing artifact, a later analysis removed under 600 highly shared, low-generation-probability nucleotide sequences. In a later analysis, a clonal expansion index for each public chain was calculated from normalized within-repertoire ranks of inferred template counts. In a later analysis, generation probabilities were computed using a VDJ recombination model fitted to out-of-frame rearrangements, and the results were checked against IGoR. A later analysis scored TCR-TCR, TCR-HLA and TCR-CMV co-occurrence with hypergeometric tests, applying a repertoire-size bias correction to TCR pairs. In a later analysis, false discovery rates were estimated by permuting HLA or CMV assignments 20 times. In a later analysis, co-occurring TCRs were grouped using DBSCAN, and TCRdist sequence similarity was added for clustering within HLA-allele-positive subsets. Co-occurrence clustering excluded repertoires with fewer than 30,000 or more than 120,000 public chains, plus five with anomalous nucleotide sharing. This immuneACCESS table, as held by TCRdb, lists in-frame sequences with V and J called but not all clones. Of the missing ones, under half trace to an unresolved V gene in checked studies; the others have no known cause. For V, J and clone size, that table is used; D and trimming come from the DNA. The sample has about 100,000 clones on record, about 74% of them singletons. The top ten clonotypes cover 9.6% of the sample.

The sequenced sample was PBMCs. This clonotype originated in a male donor in good health and CMV-seropositive. The chain links TRBV5-1 with TRBJ2-7, with 8 central nucleotides matching TRBD2. Here is the DNA: TGCGCCAGCAGCTTGGGTCTTGCGGGAGGCAACGAGCAGTACTTC. This encodes CASSLGLAGGNEQYF.